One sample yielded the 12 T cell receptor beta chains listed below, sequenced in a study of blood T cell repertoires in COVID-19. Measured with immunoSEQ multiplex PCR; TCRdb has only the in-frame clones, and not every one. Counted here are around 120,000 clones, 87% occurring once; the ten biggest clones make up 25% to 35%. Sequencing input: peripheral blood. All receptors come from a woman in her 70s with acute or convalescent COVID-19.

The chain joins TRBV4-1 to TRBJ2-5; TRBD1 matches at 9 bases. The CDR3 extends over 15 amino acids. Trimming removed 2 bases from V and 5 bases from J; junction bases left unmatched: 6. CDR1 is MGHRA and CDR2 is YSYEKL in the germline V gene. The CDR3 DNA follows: TGCGCCAGCAGCCAACCCGGGACAGGGTGGGAGACCCAGTACTTC. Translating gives CASSQPGTGWETQYF.

This chain's CDR3 is CASSLSGGNNEQFF. CDR3 sequence (DNA): TGTGCCAGCAGCCTTAGCGGGGGAAACAATGAGCAGTTCTTC. V and J are TRBV2 and TRBJ2-1, with TRBD2 matching 9 bases. Trimming took 6 bases from V and 5 from J; bases not matched to a gene: 5. Germline CDR1 SNHLY, CDR2 FYNNEI. The CDR3 spans 14 residues.

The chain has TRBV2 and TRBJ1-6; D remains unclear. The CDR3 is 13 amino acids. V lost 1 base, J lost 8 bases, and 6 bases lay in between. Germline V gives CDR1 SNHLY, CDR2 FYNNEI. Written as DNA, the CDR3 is TGTGCCAGCAGTGAAGGAGGCGATTCACCCCTCCACTTT. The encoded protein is CASSEGGDSPLHF.

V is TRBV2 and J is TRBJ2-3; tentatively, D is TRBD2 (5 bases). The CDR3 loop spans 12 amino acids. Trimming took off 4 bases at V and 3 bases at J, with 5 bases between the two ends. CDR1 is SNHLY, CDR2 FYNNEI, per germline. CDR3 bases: TGTGCCAGCAGTGGAGGGACAGATACGCAGTATTTT. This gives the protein CASSGGTDTQYF. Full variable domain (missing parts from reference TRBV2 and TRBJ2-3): EPEVTQTPSHQVTQMGQEVILRCVPISNHLYFYWYRQILGQKVEFLVSFYNNEISEKSEIFDDQFSVERPDGSNFTLKIRSTKLEDSAMYFCASSGGTDTQYFGPGTRLTVL.

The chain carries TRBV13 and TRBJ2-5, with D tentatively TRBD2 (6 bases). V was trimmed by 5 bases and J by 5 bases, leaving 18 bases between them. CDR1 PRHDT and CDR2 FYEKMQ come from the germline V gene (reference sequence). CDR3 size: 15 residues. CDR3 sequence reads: CASSRSSAGGETQYF. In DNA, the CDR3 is TGTGCCAGCAGCCGATCTAGCGCTGGGGGGGAGACCCAGTACTTC.

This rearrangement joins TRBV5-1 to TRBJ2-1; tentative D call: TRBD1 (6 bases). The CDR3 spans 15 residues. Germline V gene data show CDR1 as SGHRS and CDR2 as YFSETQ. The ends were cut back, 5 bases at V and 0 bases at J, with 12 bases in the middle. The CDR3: CASRGAGSSYNEQFF. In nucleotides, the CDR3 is TGCGCCAGCAGGGGGGCTGGGAGCTCCTACAATGAGCAGTTCTTC.

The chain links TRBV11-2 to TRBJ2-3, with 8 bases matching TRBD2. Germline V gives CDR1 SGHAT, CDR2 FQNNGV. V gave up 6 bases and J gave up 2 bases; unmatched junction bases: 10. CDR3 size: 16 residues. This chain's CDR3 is CASRAYFSGDTDTQYF. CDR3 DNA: TGTGCCAGCAGGGCCTATTTTAGCGGGGACACAGATACGCAGTATTTT.

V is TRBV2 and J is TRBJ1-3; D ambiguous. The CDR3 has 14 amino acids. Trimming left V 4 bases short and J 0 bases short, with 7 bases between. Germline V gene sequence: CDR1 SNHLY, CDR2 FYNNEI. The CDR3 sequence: CASSVQVSGNTIYF. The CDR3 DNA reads TGTGCCAGCAGTGTTCAGGTCTCTGGAAACACCATATATTTT.

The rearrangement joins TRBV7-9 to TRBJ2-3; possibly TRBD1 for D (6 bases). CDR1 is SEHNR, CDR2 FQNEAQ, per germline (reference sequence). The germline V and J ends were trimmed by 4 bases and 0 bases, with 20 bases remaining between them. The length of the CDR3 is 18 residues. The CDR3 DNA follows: TGTGCCAGCAGCTCACCCTATTACAGGGCCTCTAGCACAGATACGCAGTATTTT. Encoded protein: CASSSPYYRASSTDTQYF.

CDR3 amino acids: CASSLDAGHVQREQYF. DNA of the CDR3: TGTGCCAGCAGCTTAGACGCCGGACACGTTCAAAGGGAGCAGTACTTC. V is TRBV11-2 and J is TRBJ2-7; tentative D call: TRBD1 (5 bases). The germline gives CDR1 SGHAT, CDR2 FQNNGV. The CDR3 sequence is 16 residues long. Trimming left V 0 bases short and J 7 bases short, with 19 bases between.

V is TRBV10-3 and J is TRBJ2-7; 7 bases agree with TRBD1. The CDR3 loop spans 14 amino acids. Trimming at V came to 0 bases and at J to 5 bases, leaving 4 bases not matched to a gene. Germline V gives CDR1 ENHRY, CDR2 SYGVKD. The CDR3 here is CAISESTGVHEQYF. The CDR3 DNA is TGTGCCATCAGTGAGTCAACAGGGGTCCACGAGCAGTACTTC.

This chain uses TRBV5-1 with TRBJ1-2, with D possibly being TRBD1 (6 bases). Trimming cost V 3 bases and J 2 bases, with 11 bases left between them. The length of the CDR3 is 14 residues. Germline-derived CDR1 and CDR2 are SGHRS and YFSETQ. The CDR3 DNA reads TGCGCCAGCAGCTCACCAACAGGGAACTATGGCTACACCTTC. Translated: CASSSPTGNYGYTF.